This TCR beta chain emerged from a study of cytomegalovirus exposure and HLA in healthy donors (dated by TCRdb to the late 2010s). A note on the overall study: In an earlier analysis of approximately 500 of the donors, under 300 Gb of sequence data and about 110 million unique TCR beta sequences from 150 million to 200 million T cells were reported. Around 300 gigabases of sequencing data and 78 million or so unique TCR sequences were included in an early release covering around 600 HLA-typed donors. Of the roughly 410 genotyped donors, 75% to 85% were placed in the genetic ancestry cluster associated with self-reported Caucasian donors. The aim of the study was to test whether cataloging public T cell receptors could identify signatures of past pathogen exposure. The study used immunosequencing to profile the T cell repertoires of approximately 630 subjects and linked those repertoires to cytomegalovirus serostatus. Besides the first cohort of more than 650 subjects, a separate validation cohort made up of some 110 different subjects was used. High-throughput TCR immunosequencing, statistical association of individual TCRs with disease status, and machine learning were combined to predict cytomegalovirus infection status. A later analysis re-examined previously published TCR beta repertoires from over 500 donors and added high-resolution HLA genotyping to investigate patterns of TCR occurrence. The later analysis used no new phenotypic data to find candidate immune exposures, relying instead on TCR beta sequences and their occurrence across donors. An earlier analysis of approximately 640 of the donors applied high-throughput TCR beta sequencing to assess whether each TCR beta V gene segment acted as functional or pseudogenic. Donor age, sex, ethnicity and CMV serostatus were compiled together with the repertoire data. In a later genetic analysis, genome-wide SNP genotypes for about 65% of the 666 donors were used, and that subset was treated as a discovery cohort. Every discovery cohort repertoire had been produced on one sequencing platform. HLA typing covered class I and class II loci at four-digit resolution. The number of typed donors differed by locus: roughly 629-640 for A, B, C, DRB1 and DQB1; 522 for DQA1; around 610 for DPA1; and 400 to 480 for DPB1. About five DR-DQ haplotypes were treated as single units for association and clustering because of strong linkage in the cohort. Among some 400 genotyped donors of the cohort, an average of approximately 240,000 unique TCR beta nucleotide sequences were sequenced per donor, around 18% of them non-productive.

As encoded in the germline V gene, CDR1 is SGHTS while CDR2 is YDEGEE. Trimming at the junction amounts to 4 bases on V and 9 bases on J, and the germline ends lie 14 bases apart. Its CDR3 holds 14 amino acids, cysteine through phenylalanine. The DNA shown is the 42-base CDR3, in frame from base 1. The cohort was made up of several hundred healthy bone marrow donors. Cohort members were all nominally healthy when sampled, although unrecorded immune exposures were likely present. The donor was CMV seropositive and was included in the group of 250 to 300 seropositive cohort members. A peripheral blood sample was provided by each donor, and peripheral blood mononuclear cells were used for TCR beta sequencing. The Qiagen DNeasy Blood Extraction Kit was used to extract genomic DNA from the blood cell samples. Libraries were constructed by the immunoSEQ multiplex PCR assay. A mixture of 60 forward primers for TCR Vbeta segments and 13 reverse primers for TCR Jbeta segments was used in the multiplex PCR. A multiplex PCR assay on genomic DNA amplified the CDR3 region of rearranged TCR beta genes. The Illumina HiSeq System was used to sequence the amplified TCR beta libraries as 87-base-pair reads. As for the authors' bioinformatics: A later analysis tallied approximately 87 million unique TCR beta chains across the 650 to 750 repertoires, and some 10 million of those chains were shared by two or more donors. A nearest-neighbor algorithm error-corrected the raw reads and collapsed the reads into unique sequences, merging closely related sequences to remove PCR and sequencing errors. To assign V, D and J gene segments, CDR3 sequences were aligned to IMGT reference sequences. For a sequence to be retained, at least a six-nucleotide match to both a V gene segment and a J gene segment was required. A rearrangement counted as productive if the CDR3 had no stop codons and remained in frame with V and J, and every other rearrangement counted as non-productive. CDR3 was defined according to IMGT convention as the region running from the second conserved V-encoded cysteine to the conserved J-encoded phenylalanine. The earlier analysis of 500 to 600 of the donors excluded sequences that lacked an unambiguous match to a single V gene segment. An earlier analysis of approximately 590 of the donors called V segments functional above 56.7% productive rearrangements and segregating when the between-donor standard deviation exceeded 5%. A statistical classification framework was built to diagnose cytomegalovirus status from the catalog of TCR beta chain sequences. In a later analysis, V and J genes were assigned by comparing TCR nucleotide sequences against IMGT/GENE-DB human TR gene sequences. A later analysis assigned CDR3 sequences and most-parsimonious VDJ recombination scenarios with the TCRdist pipeline. A later analysis defined each TCR beta chain by its CDR3 amino acid sequence plus V-gene family, and excluded reads lacking a unique V-gene family. A later analysis removed 450 to 600 highly shared, low-generation-probability nucleotide sequences to deal with suspected cross-contamination and a sequencing artifact. A later analysis calculated a clonal expansion index for each public chain from normalized within-repertoire ranks of inferred template counts. Generation probabilities in a later analysis came from a VDJ recombination model fitted to out-of-frame rearrangements, and those results were checked against IGoR. In a later analysis, hypergeometric tests were used to score TCR-TCR, TCR-HLA and TCR-CMV co-occurrence, with a repertoire-size bias correction applied to TCR pairs. In a later analysis, false discovery rates were estimated by permuting HLA or CMV assignments 20 times. A later analysis grouped co-occurring TCRs with DBSCAN, adding TCRdist sequence similarity when clustering within HLA-allele-positive subsets. Repertoires with fewer than 30,000 or more than 120,000 public chains were left out of co-occurrence clustering, as were a few repertoires with anomalous nucleotide sharing. TCRdb carries this immuneACCESS record with in-frame sequences only. Its versions omit some clonotypes, under half of them owing to an unresolved V gene in the studies checked, with the rest unexplained. V, J and clone size reflect that table, while D and trimming were determined from the DNA. In all, the sample holds 200,000 to 250,000 clones, and 82% of those were seen once. The leading ten clones occupy more than 5% of the sample.

General conclusions and limits of the study: Because the 87-base-pair reads could not distinguish some IMGT-functional V segments, including TRBV6-2 and TRBV6-3, those segments were excluded. In vitro tests confirmed that a few of the cytomegalovirus-associated TCR beta chains recognize cytomegalovirus antigens. In a later analysis, HLA-associated TCR beta chains were found to be more clonally expanded and to have lower generation probabilities than equally common non-associated chains. In an earlier analysis of approximately 600 of the donors, most TCR beta V segments were observed in productive rearrangements about 87% or about 30% of the time, broadly matching IMGT annotations. Because some donors lacked HLA typing at each locus, the association tests relied only on the typed subset. Sequencing depth was assumed to be roughly uniform across donors in the presence/absence analyses, though that assumption may not hold. When HLA alleles, especially DR and DQ, strongly co-occurred, attributing TCR associations to individual alleles was difficult. Immune exposure information for the cohort was limited to CMV serostatus. A later analysis reported that several top co-occurrence clusters appeared linked to parvovirus B19, influenza, CMV and Epstein-Barr virus. Most TCR sequences were seen in very few donors, while some public TCRs were found in many individuals. In a later genetic analysis, a missense DCLRE1C variant was associated with V-gene and J-gene trimming of TCR beta chains, and the association was replicated in an independent cohort. Only TCR beta chains were sequenced in this cohort, and the absence of alpha or paired-chain data limited detectable features. Most CMV-associated TCR beta chains appeared to be HLA-restricted in a later analysis, and the HLA associations seemed to be driven largely by CMV exposure. In the study, some 160 TCR beta chains were listed as associated with cytomegalovirus. A further reported finding was that TCR beta sequences accurately predicted the HLA-A and HLA-B alleles for most subjects in the first cohort. The authors suggested that the approach could potentially be generalized to other disease states and immunological phenotypes. Compared with the approximately 700-donor mean, donors in an Asian-associated ancestry cluster had fewer N-insertions in productive TCRs, according to a later genetic analysis. In a later analysis, the rate of TCR association differed among HLA loci, with DRB1 alleles having the most associated TCRs and HLA-C alleles having the fewest. A cluster of highly shared sequence variants was judged likely to represent a technical artifact of the sequencing pipeline. The classifier was reported to diagnose cytomegalovirus status with high specificity and sensitivity in both the original cohort and the validation cohort. Linkage disequilibrium might explain the correlated functional status among segregating V segments, but an unknown experimental factor could not be ruled out. Specific HLA alleles were associated with more than 15,000 TCR beta sequences at a false discovery rate of 0.05 in a later analysis. Seventeen rarely observed V segments, including chromosome 9 orphons, were excluded from the earlier analysis of approximately 500 of the donors because counts were too low.

Details on this clone: This receptor's antigen is unknown. Base qualities are missing; no much larger clone stands one base away.

This chain joins TRBV5-8 to TRBJ1-6; no D gene is confidently identified. Specimen: PBMCs. The TCR sequence derives from a middle-aged woman in good health and CMV-seropositive. The nucleotide sequence is given as TGTGCCAGCAGCCTGACACCACTCCTTTCACCCCTCCACTTT. Its translation reads: CASSLTPLLSPLHF. Beyond the CDR3, the reference TRBV5-8 and TRBJ1-6 genes provide the residues; the full variable domain reads: EAGVTQSPTHLIKTRGQQATLRCSPISGHTSVYWYQQALGLGLQFLLWYDEGEERNRGNFPPRFSGRQFPNYSSELNVNALELEDSALYLCASSLTPLLSPLHFGNGTRLTVT.